This T cell receptor (beta chain) is from a study of Graves' ophthalmopathy and Graves' hyperthyroidism. The study amplified TCR beta CDR3 regions using RNA transcripts. Following a first-round RT-PCR that used HTBI primers, a second-round multiplex PCR was carried out. Using its own MiXCR run on the multiplex PCR reads, TCRdb lists one record per CDR3 protein. The table has some 410,000 distinct CDR3 sequences, around 21% seen once. The V segment lost 6 bases and the J segment 0 bases; nucleotides outside the gene matches: 7. The CDR3 covers 14 residues. CDR1 is SQVTM and CDR2 is ANQGSEA in the germline V gene. This clonotype was detected ten times or more.

This chain joins TRBV29-1 and TRBJ2-7; TRBD1 matches at 8 bases. This TCR was sampled from a woman between 18 and 29 years old with stable Graves' hyperthyroidism. Sequenced input: peripheral blood. CDR3 nucleotide sequence: TGCAGCGTAGCAGGGACAGGCCTCTCCTACGAGCAGTACTTC. This translates into CSVAGTGLSYEQYF.